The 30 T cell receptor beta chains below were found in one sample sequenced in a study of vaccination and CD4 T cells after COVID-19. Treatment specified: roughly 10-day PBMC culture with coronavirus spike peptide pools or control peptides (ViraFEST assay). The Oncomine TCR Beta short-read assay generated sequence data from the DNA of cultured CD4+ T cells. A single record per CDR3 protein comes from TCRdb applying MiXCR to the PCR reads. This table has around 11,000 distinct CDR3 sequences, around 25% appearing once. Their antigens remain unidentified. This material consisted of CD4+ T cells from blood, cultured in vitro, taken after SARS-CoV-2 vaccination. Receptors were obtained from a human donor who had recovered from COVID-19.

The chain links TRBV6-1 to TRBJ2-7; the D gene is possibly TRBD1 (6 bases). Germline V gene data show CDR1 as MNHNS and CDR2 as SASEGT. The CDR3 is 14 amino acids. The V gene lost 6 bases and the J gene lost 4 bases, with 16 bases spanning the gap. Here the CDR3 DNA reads TGTGCCAGCAGCTCGAACAGGGTATGGTACGAGCAGTACTTC. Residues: CASSSNRVWYEQYF.

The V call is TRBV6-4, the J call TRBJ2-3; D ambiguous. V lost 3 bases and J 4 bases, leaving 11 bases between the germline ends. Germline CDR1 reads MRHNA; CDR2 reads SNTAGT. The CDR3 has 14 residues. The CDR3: CASSETSGADTQYF. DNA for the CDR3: TGTGCCAGCAGTGAAACCAGTGGGGCAGATACGCAGTATTTT.

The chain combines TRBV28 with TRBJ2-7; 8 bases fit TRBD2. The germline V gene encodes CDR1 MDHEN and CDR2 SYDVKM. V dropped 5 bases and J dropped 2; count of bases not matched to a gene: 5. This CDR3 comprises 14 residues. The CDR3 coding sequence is TGTGCCAGCAGTCCGCGGGGGGTCACCTACGAGCAGTACTTC. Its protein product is CASSPRGVTYEQYF.

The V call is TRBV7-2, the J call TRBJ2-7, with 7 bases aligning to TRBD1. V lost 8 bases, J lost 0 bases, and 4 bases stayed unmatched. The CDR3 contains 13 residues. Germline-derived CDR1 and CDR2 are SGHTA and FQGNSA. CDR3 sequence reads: CASGRQGSYEQYF. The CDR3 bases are TGTGCCAGCGGTCGACAGGGCTCCTACGAGCAGTACTTC.

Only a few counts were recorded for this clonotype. CDR3: CASSLKGLAGEETQYF. The CDR3 DNA reads as TGTGCCAGCAGTCTAAAGGGACTAGCGGGGGAAGAGACCCAGTACTTC. The chain couples TRBV6-1 to TRBJ2-5, with TRBD2 identical over 14 bases. Germline V gene lookup returns CDR1 MNHNS and CDR2 SASEGT. The junction had 5 bases not matched to a gene; V was cut back by 5 bases and J by 3 bases. The CDR3 contains 16 residues.

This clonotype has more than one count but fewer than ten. The CDR3 DNA follows: TGTGCCAGCAGTTTGACAGGGTGGCGAGGCTACACCTTC. It is translated as CASSLTGWRGYTF. The chain combines TRBV6-5 with TRBJ1-2; TRBD1 aligns across 7 bases. The CDR3 totals 13 residues. CDR1 MNHEY and CDR2 SVGAGI come from the germline V gene. With V trimmed by 4 bases and J by 8 bases, 7 bases remained unmatched.

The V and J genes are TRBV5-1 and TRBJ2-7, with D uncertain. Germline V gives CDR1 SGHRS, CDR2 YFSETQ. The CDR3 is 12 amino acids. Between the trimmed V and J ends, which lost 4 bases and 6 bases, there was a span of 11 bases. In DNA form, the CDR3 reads TGCGCCAGCAGCCTTGGTGGATCCGAGCAGTACTTC. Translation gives CASSLGGSEQYF. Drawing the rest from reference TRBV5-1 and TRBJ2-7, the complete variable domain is KAGVTQTPRYLIKTRGQQVTLSCSPISGHRSVSWYQQTPGQGLQFLFEYFSETQRNKGNFPGRFSGRQFSNSRSEMNVSTLELGDSALYLCASSLGGSEQYFGPGTRLTVT.

The CDR3 is CASGVGLNQPQHF. As DNA, the CDR3 is TGTGCCAGCGGGGTAGGACTTAATCAGCCCCAGCATTTT. The V call is TRBV28, the J call TRBJ1-5; no reliable D call. The CDR3 length is 13 residues. V dropped 8 bases and J dropped 4 bases, with 12 bases sitting between them. Germline CDR1 MDHEN, CDR2 SYDVKM.

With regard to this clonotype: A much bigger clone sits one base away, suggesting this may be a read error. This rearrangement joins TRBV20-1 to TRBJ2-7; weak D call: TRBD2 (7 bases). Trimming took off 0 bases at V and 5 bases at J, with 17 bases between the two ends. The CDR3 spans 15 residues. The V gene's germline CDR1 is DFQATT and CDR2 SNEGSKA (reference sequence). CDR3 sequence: CSAREGEGGAHEQYF. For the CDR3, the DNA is TGCAGTGCTAGAGAGGGCGAAGGGGGGGCCCACGAGCAGTACTTC.

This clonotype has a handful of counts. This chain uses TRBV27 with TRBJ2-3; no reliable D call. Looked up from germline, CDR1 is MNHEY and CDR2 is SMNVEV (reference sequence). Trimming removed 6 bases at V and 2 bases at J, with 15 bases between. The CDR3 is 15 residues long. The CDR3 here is CASRPRPRYTDTQYF. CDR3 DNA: TGTGCCAGCAGGCCCCGCCCTAGATACACAGATACGCAGTATTTT.

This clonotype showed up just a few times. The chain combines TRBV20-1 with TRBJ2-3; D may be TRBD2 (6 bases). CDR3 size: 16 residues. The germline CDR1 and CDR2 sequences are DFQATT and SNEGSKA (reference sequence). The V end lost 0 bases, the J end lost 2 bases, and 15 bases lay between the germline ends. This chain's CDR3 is CSARDPWGGNTDTQYF. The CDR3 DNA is TGCAGTGCTAGAGACCCCTGGGGAGGAAACACAGATACGCAGTATTTT.

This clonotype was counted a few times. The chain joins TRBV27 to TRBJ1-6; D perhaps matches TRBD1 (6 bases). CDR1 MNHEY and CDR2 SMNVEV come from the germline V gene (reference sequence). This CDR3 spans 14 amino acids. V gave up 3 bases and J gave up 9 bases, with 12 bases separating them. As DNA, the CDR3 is TGTGCCAGCAGTTTCTCAGGGGTAACTTCACCCCTCCACTTT. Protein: CASSFSGVTSPLHF.

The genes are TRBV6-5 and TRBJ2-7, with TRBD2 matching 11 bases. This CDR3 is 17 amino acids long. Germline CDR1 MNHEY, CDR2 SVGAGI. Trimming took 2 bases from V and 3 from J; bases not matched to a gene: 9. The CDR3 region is CASSYPGLAVTIYEQYF. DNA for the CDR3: TGTGCCAGCAGTTACCCGGGACTAGCGGTTACAATCTACGAGCAGTACTTC.

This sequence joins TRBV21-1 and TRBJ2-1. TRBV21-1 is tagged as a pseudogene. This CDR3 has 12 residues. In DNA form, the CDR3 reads TGTGCCAGCAGCCTAAATGAGAAAGAGCAGTTCTTC. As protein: CASSLNEKEQFF.

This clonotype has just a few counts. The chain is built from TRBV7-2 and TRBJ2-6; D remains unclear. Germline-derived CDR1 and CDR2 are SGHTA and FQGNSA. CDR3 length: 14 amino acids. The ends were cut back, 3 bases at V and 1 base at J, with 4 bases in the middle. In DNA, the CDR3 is TGTGCCAGCAGCTTTATTTCTGGGGCCAACGTCCTGACTTTC. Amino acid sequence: CASSFISGANVLTF.

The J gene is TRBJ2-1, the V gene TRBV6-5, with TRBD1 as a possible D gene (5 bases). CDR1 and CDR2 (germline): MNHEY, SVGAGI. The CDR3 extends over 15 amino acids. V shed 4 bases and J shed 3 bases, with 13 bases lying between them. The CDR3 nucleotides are TGTGCCAGCAGTTTGTCCAGGGTCAACTACAATGAGCAGTTCTTC. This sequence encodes CASSLSRVNYNEQFF.

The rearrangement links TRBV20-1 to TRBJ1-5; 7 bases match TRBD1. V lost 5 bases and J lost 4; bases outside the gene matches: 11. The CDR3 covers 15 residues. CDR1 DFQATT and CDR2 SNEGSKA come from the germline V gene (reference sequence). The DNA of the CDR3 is TGCAGTGCTCCTCCGGGCAGGGGGTTGAATCAGCCCCAGCATTTT. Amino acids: CSAPPGRGLNQPQHF.

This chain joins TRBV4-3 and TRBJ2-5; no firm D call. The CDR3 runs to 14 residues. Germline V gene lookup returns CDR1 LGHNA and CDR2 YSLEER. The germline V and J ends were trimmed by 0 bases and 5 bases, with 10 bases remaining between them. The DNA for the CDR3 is TGCGCCAGCAGCCAAGATGCTTTGAGTGAGACCCAGTACTTC. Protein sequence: CASSQDALSETQYF.

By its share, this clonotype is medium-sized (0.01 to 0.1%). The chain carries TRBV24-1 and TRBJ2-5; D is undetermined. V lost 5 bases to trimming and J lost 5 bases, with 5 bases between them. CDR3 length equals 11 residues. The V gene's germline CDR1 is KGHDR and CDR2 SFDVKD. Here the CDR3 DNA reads TGTGCCACCAGTGCCGGGGAGACCCAGTACTTC. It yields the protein CATSAGETQYF.

The CDR3 reads CASSSGTGGRWGTEAFF. The DNA of the CDR3 is TGTGCCAGCAGTTCCGGGACAGGGGGCCGGTGGGGCACTGAAGCTTTCTTT. The chain carries TRBV6-5 and TRBJ1-1, with TRBD1 identical over 12 bases. Germline CDR1 reads MNHEY; CDR2 reads SVGAGI. V lost 4 bases, J lost 4 bases, and 10 bases stayed unmatched. The CDR3 runs to 17 residues.

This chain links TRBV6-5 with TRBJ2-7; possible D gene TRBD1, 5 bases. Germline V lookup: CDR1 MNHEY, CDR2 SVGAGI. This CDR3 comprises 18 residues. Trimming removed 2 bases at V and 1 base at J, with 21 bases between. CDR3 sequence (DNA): TGTGCCAGCAGTTACCACGTTTATCAGGGCAGGGATTCCTACGAGCAGTACTTC. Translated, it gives CASSYHVYQGRDSYEQYF.

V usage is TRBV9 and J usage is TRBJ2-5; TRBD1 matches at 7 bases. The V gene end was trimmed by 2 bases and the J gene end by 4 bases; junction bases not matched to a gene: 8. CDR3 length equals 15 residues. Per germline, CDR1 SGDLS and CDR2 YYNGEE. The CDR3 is CASSVGTGARETQYF. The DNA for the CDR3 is TGTGCCAGCAGCGTCGGTACAGGGGCCCGAGAGACCCAGTACTTC.

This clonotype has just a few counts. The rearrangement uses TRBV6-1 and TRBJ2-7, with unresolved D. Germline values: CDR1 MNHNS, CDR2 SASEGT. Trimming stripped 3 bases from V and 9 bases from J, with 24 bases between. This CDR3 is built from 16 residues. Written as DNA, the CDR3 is TGTGCCAGCAGTGAGCAGACCGCGGCACCGATCTGGGGGCAGTACTTC. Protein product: CASSEQTAAPIWGQYF.

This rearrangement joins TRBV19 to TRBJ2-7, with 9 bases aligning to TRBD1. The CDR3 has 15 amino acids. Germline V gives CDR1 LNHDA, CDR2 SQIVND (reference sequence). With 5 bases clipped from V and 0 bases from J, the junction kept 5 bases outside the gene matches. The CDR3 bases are TGTGCCAGTAGTGATGGACAGGGGATCTCCTACGAGCAGTACTTC. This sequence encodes CASSDGQGISYEQYF.

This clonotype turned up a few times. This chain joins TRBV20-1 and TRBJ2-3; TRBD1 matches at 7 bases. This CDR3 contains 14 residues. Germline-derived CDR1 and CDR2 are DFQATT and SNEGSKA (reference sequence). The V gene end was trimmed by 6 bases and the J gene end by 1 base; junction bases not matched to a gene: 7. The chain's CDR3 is CSARQGYRTDTQYF. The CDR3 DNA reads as TGCAGTGCAAGACAGGGCTACCGCACAGATACGCAGTATTTT.

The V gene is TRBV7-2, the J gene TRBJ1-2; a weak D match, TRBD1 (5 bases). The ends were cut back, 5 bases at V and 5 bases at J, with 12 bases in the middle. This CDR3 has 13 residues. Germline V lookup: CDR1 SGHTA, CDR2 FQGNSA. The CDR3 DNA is TGTGCCAGCAGCCCGGGGACGGGTTATGGCTACACCTTC. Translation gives CASSPGTGYGYTF. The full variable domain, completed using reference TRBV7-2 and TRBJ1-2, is GAGVSQSPSNKVTEKGKDVELRCDPISGHTALYWYRQSLGQGLEFLIYFQGNSAPDKSGLPSDRFSAERTGGSVSTLTIQRTQQEDSAVYLCASSPGTGYGYTFGSGTRLTVV.

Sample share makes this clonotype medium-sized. DNA for the CDR3: TGTGCCAGCAGCATAGGACAGGGTCGCTACGAGCAGTACTTC. Translated, it gives CASSIGQGRYEQYF. V gene TRBV6-1 combines with J gene TRBJ2-7; TRBD1 matches 8 bases. The trim removed 6 bases at V and 3 bases at J, leaving 7 bases unmatched. Looked up from germline, CDR1 is MNHNS and CDR2 is SASEGT. The CDR3 has 14 residues.

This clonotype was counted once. This CDR3 is CASSDVSGSYNEQFF. CDR3 DNA sequence: TGTGCCAGCAGTGACGTCTCAGGGTCCTACAATGAGCAGTTCTTC. The chain is built from TRBV6-4 and TRBJ2-1; a possible D gene is TRBD1 (5 bases). V was shortened by 2 bases and J by 1 base, with 9 bases between the two germline ends. The CDR3 runs 15 residues. Germline V gene sequence: CDR1 MRHNA, CDR2 SNTAGT.

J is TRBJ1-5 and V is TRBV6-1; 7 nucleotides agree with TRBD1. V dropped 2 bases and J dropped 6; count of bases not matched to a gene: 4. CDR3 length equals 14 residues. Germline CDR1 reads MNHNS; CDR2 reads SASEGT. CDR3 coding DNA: TGTGCCAGCAGTGAACCGAGGGGGCTTCAGCCCCAGCATTTT. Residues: CASSEPRGLQPQHF.

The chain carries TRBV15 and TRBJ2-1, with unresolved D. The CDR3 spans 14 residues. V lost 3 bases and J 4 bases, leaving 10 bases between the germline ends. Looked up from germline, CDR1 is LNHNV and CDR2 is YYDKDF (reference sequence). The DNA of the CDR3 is TGTGCCACCAGCAGTGGGCGCGAATACAATGAGCAGTTCTTC. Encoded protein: CATSSGREYNEQFF.